The text below deals with one T cell receptor (beta chain). The CDR3 runs 13 residues. The ends were cut back, 4 bases at V and 7 bases at J, with 13 bases in the middle. CDR1 and CDR2 (germline): SEHNR, FQNEAQ (reference sequence). This entry comes from a study of multiple sclerosis patients with progressive multifocal leukoencephalopathy. The assay was run at survey level. Every PCR reaction included synthetic inline CDR3 controls for all V-J pairings. Libraries were prepared by immunoSEQ multiplex PCR; TCRdb keeps only in-frame clonotypes and omits some of them. The table has about 28,000 clones, roughly 91% seen once; the top ten hold around 0.96%. Time point of the sample: before natalizumab initiation.

The V gene is TRBV7-9, the J gene TRBJ2-5, with D possibly being TRBD2 (5 bases). This sequence was found in a human donor with multiple sclerosis. The sample comprised PBMCs. CDR3 loop: CASSSRGRGTQYF. The CDR3 nucleotides are TGTGCCAGCAGCTCGAGAGGGCGAGGGACCCAGTACTTC.